The rows below give T cell receptor beta chains drawn from one sample of a study of T cell clusters in autoimmune cytopenias. TCRdb reprocessed the multiplex PCR reads and keeps a single row for each CDR3 protein, giving no DNA. With about 3,500 distinct CDR3 sequences in the sample, the ten largest clones hold roughly 3%. Sequencing was done on a sample of peripheral blood. The receptors stem from a human donor with an autoimmune cytopenia or autoimmune hepatitis (not recorded which). The CDR3 runs from the conserved cysteine through the conserved F or W. Fields, in order: clone size, V gene, J gene, CDR3 length, CDR3 protein. The size entry is marked missing in some rows and otherwise reads once, few, many or a size class.

medium-sized	TRBV10-3	TRBJ2-2	14	CAISESGQPGELFF
medium-sized	TRBV5-4	TRBJ2-5	12	CASSPGTQTQYF
NA	TRBV18	TRBJ2-5	15	CASSLSTEAGTTQYF
NA	TRBV6-5	TRBJ2-6	13	CASSYSGANVLTF
medium-sized	TRBV19	TRBJ1-5	14	CASLQGGVNQPQHF
medium-sized	TRBV7-9	TRBJ2-3	15	CASSFPGPSTDTQYF
medium-sized	TRBV5-6	TRBJ1-2	12	CASTEGGYGYTF
NA	TRBV28	TRBJ2-1	16	CASSLFGDRWDNEQFF
NA	TRBV20-1	TRBJ1-2	12	CSARNRDYGYTF
NA	TRBV7-2	TRBJ2-7	15	CASSPGVWESYEQYF
NA	TRBV28	TRBJ1-1	13	CASSLRRGAEAFF
NA	TRBV10-3	TRBJ1-2	15	CAIRDDSGMDYGYTF
NA	TRBV20-1	TRBJ1-1	12	CSTRQPNTEAFF
medium-sized	TRBV30	TRBJ1-3	13	CAWNRGTGNTIYF
NA	TRBV20-1	TRBJ2-7	14	CSARDFTGSYEQYF
NA	TRBV20-1	TRBJ2-7	11	CSARPWGEQYF
NA	TRBV5-1	TRBJ2-5	15	CASSSAGTPEETQYF
medium-sized	TRBV20-1	TRBJ2-1	15	CSATDSGGPGKEQFF
NA	TRBV7-6	TRBJ1-5	15	CASSKDRYSNQPQHF
medium-sized	TRBV27	TRBJ1-1	13	CASSQRAVTEAFF